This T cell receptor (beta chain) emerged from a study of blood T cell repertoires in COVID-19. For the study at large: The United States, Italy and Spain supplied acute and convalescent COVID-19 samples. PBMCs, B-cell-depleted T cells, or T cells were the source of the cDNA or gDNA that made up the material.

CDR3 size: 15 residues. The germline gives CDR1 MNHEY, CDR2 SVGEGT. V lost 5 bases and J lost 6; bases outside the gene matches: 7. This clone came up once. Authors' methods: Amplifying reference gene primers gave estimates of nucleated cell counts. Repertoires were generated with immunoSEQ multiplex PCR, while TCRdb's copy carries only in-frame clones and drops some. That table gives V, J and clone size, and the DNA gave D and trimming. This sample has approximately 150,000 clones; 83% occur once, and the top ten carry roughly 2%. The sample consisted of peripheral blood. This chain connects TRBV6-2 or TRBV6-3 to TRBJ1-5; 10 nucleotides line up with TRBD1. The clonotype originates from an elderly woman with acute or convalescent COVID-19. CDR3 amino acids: CASSRDRGGGQPQHF. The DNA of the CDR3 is TGTGCCAGCAGTAGGGACAGGGGCGGCGGTCAGCCCCAGCATTTT.